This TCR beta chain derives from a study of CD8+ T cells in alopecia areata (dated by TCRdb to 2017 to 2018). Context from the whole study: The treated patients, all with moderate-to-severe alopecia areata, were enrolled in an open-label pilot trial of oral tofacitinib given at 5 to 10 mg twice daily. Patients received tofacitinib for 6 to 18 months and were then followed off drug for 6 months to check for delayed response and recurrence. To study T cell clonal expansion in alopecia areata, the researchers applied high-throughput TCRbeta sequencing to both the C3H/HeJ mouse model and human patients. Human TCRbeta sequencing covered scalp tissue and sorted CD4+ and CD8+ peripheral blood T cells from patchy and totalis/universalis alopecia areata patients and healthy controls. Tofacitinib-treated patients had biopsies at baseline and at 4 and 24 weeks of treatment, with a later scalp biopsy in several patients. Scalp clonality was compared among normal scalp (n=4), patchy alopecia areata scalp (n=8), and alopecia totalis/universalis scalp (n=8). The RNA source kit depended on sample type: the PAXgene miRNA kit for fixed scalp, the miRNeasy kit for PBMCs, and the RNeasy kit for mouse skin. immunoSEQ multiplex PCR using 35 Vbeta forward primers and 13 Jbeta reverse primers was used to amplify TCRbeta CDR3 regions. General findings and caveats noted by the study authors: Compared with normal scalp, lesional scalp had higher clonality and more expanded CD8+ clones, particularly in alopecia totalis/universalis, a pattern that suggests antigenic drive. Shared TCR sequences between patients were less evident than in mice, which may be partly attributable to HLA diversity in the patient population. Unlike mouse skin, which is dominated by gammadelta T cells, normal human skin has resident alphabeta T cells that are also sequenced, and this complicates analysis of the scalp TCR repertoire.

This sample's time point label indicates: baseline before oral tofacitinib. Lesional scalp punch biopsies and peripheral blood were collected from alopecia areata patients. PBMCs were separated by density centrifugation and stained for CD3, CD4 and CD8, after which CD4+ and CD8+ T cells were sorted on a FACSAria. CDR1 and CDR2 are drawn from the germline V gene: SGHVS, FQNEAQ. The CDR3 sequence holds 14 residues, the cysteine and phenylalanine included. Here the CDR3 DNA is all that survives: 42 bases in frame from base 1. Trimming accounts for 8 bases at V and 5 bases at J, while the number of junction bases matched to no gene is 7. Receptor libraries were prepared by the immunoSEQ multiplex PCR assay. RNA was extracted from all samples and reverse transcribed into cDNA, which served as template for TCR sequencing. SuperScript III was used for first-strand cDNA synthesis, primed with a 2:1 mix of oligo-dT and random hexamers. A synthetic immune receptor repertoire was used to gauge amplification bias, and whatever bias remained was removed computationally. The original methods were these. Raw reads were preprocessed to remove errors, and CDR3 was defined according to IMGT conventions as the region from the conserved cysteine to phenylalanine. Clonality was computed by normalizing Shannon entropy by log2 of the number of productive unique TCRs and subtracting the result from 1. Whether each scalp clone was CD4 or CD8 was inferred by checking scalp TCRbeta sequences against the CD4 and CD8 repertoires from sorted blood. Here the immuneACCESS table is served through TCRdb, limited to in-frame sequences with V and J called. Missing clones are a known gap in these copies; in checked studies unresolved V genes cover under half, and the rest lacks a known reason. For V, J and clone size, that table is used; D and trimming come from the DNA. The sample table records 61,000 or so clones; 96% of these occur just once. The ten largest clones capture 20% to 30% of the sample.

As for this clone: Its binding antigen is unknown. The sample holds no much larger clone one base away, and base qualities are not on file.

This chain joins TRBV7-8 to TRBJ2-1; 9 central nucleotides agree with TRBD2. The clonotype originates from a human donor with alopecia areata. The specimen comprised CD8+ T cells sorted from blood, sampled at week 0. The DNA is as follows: TGTGCCAGCCGAGGTGGACTAGCGCACAATGAGCAGTTCTTC. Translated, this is CASRGGLAHNEQFF.